Listed below are T cell receptor beta chains from one sample, sequenced in a study of blood T cell repertoires in COVID-19. The protocol was immunoSEQ multiplex PCR, while the TCRdb copy is restricted to in-frame clones and leaves out a portion. Of some 150,000 clones listed, about four fifths are singletons. The sequenced sample was peripheral blood. All receptors derive from a woman in her sixties with acute or convalescent COVID-19. Both conserved end residues are part of each CDR3. The D gene is left open where the match is weak. Size tells how often a clone was seen (once, few, many) or the class of an expanded clone, and some rows leave it out.

j_call | d_call | clone_size | cdr3_length | v_call | cdr3_aa | cdr3_nt
TRBJ2-3 | TRBD2 | . | 15 | TRBV30 | CAWSLAGGGGHTQYF | TGTGCCTGGAGCCTAGCGGGAGGCGGTGGGCATACGCAGTATTTT
TRBJ2-3 | . | once | 12 | TRBV24-1 | CAISTPAYGFHF | TGTGCCATCAGTACCCCGGCCTACGGGTTTCATTTT
TRBJ1-3 | TRBD1 | once | 15 | TRBV13 | CASSPWTGSGNTIYF | TGTGCCAGCAGCCCATGGACAGGCTCTGGAAACACCATATATTTT
TRBJ2-3 | TRBD1 | . | 13 | TRBV11-3 | CASSMDRGDTQYF | TGTGCCAGCAGCATGGACAGGGGCGATACGCAGTATTTT
TRBJ2-7 | TRBD2 | few | 15 | TRBV30 | CAIRLAGGRSYEQYF | TGTGCCATCCGACTAGCGGGAGGGAGGTCCTACGAGCAGTACTTC
TRBJ2-7 | TRBD1 | few | 15 | TRBV5-1 | CASSRVRDSSYEQYF | TGCGCCAGCAGTCGTGTCCGGGACAGCTCCTACGAGCAGTACTTC
TRBJ1-1 | TRBD1 | . | 16 | TRBV27 | CASSLSTGDPNTEAFF | TGTGCCAGCAGTTTAAGTACAGGGGACCCGAACACTGAAGCTTTCTTT
TRBJ1-6 | . | few | 18 | TRBV4-3 | CASSQDRVGGTVNSPLHF | TGCGCCAGCAGCCAAGATAGGGTCGGAGGGACGGTAAATTCACCCCTCCACTTT
TRBJ2-5 | . | . | 10 | TRBV6-4 | CASSSGTQYF | TGTGCCAGCAGTAGCGGGACCCAGTACTTC
TRBJ2-1 | . | . | 15 | TRBV7-2 | CASSLQGPVANEQFF | TGTGCCAGCAGCTTACAGGGCCCCGTGGCGAATGAGCAGTTCTTC
TRBJ1-5 | TRBD1 | . | 16 | TRBV28 | CASSSPVGQLRQPQHF | TGTGCCAGCAGCTCGCCAGTGGGACAGTTGCGACAGCCCCAGCATTTT
TRBJ1-5 | . | . | 15 | TRBV6-1 | CASSESQRGYQPQHF | TGTGCCAGCAGTGAATCGCAGCGAGGCTATCAGCCCCAGCATTTT
TRBJ1-2 | . | . | 16 | TRBV12-5 | CASGSNKEPLVYGYTF | TGTGCTAGTGGTTCCAATAAAGAGCCCCTCGTCTATGGCTACACCTTC
TRBJ2-1 | TRBD2 | . | 13 | TRBV30 | CAWNGGSHNEQFF | TGTGCCTGGAATGGCGGGAGCCACAATGAGCAGTTCTTC
TRBJ2-3 | TRBD1 | . | 17 | TRBV3-1/TRBV3-2 | CASSQGGTGEFTDTQYF | TGTGCCAGCAGCCAGGGGGGGACAGGGGAATTCACAGATACGCAGTATTTT
TRBJ1-5 | . | few | 15 | TRBV28 | CASSLKGVGNQPQHF | TGTGCCAGCAGTTTGAAGGGGGTGGGCAATCAGCCCCAGCATTTT
TRBJ1-2 | . | . | 13 | TRBV29-1 | CSVDTTGYYGYTF | TGCAGCGTTGATACGACAGGATATTATGGCTACACCTTC
TRBJ2-5 | TRBD2 | . | 14 | TRBV10-2 | CASLRAGSRETQYF | TGCGCCAGCCTTCGAGCGGGATCCCGAGAGACCCAGTACTTC
TRBJ1-2 | . | few | 16 | TRBV28 | CASSLSPPQGLKGYTF | TGTGCCAGCAGTTTATCCCCCCCCCAGGGTCTTAAGGGCTACACCTTC
TRBJ1-3 | . | . | 15 | TRBV30 | CAWSGTRDPGNTIYF | TGTGCCTGGAGTGGAACCAGGGATCCTGGAAACACCATATATTTT
TRBJ2-7 | . | . | 14 | TRBV7-9 | CASSLSGTSYEQYF | TGTGCCAGCAGCCTTTCAGGAACCTCCTACGAGCAGTACTTC